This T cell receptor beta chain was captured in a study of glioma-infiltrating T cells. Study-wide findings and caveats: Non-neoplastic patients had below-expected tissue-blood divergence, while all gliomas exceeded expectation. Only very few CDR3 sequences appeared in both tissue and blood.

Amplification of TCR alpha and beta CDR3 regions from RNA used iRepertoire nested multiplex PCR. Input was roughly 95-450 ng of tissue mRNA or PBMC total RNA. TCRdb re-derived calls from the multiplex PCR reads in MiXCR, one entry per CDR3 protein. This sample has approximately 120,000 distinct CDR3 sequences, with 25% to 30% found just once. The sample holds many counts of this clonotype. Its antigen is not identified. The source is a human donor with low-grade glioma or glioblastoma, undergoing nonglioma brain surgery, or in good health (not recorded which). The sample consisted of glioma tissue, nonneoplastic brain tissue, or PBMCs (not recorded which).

CDR3 sequence: CATSPGGAGYGYTF. CDR3 bases: TGTGCCACCAGCCCGGGGGGCGCAGGGTATGGCTACACCTTC. The gene calls are TRBV24-1 and TRBJ1-2; tentative D call: TRBD1 (6 bases). This CDR3 is built from 14 residues. Trimming cost V 7 bases and J 5 bases, with 16 bases left between them. Germline V CDR1 and CDR2: KGHDR, SFDVKD.